Following are 16 T cell receptor beta chains from one sample sequenced in a study of cytomegalovirus exposure and HLA in healthy donors. The primer mix had 60 Vbeta and 13 Jbeta primers. TCRdb's table, derived via immunoSEQ multiplex PCR, lists solely in-frame clones and lacks some. The sample contains about 200,000 clones, around 79% of which appear only once. The sequenced material came from PBMCs. The receptors were sampled from a woman aged 45-65 years in good health and CMV-seronegative.

V is TRBV7-9 and J is TRBJ2-1; 10 bases agree with TRBD2. Germline CDR1 reads SEHNR; CDR2 reads FQNEAQ (reference sequence). This CDR3 contains 18 residues. Trimming took 5 bases from V and 9 from J; bases not matched to a gene: 19. In DNA form, the CDR3 reads TGTGCCAGCAGCGGGGGGGCGCTACTAAGCGGGGGGGCGAGTGAGCAGTTCTTC. Its translation is CASSGGALLSGGASEQFF. The whole variable domain, remainder taken from reference TRBV7-9 and TRBJ2-1, is DTGVSQNPRHKITKRGQNVTFRCDPISEHNRLYWYRQTLGQGPEFLTYFQNEAQLEKSRLLSDRFSAERPKGSFSTLEIQRTEQGDSAMYLCASSGGALLSGGASEQFFGPGTRLTVL.

The chain combines TRBV18 with TRBJ2-7; no clear D. Between the trimmed V and J ends, which lost 2 bases and 5 bases, there was a span of 13 bases. Germline V gives CDR1 KGHSH, CDR2 LQKENI. CDR3 size: 14 residues. The DNA of the CDR3 is TGTGCCAGCTCACCAGGCGGCATAGGAGACGAGCAGTACTTC. Translated: CASSPGGIGDEQYF.

With respect to this clone: Other DNA sequences in the sample encode the same CDR3. The chain links TRBV6-5 to TRBJ1-2; D is uncertain. The CDR3 length is 13 residues. Germline assignment: CDR1 MNHEY and CDR2 SVGAGI. V lost 8 bases to trimming and J lost 3 bases, with 13 bases between them. The CDR3 reads CASQEGEDYGYTF. Written as DNA, the CDR3 is TGTGCCAGCCAAGAGGGAGAGGACTATGGCTACACCTTC.

The V and J genes are TRBV6-6 and TRBJ2-7, with 7 bases that match TRBD2. The CDR3 has 13 amino acids. Trimming took 3 bases from V and 4 from J; bases not matched to a gene: 3. Germline lookup yields CDR1 MNHNY and CDR2 SVGAGI (reference sequence). CDR3 sequence: CASSYGGEYEQYF. CDR3 bases: TGTGCCAGCAGTTATGGGGGGGAATACGAGCAGTACTTC.

The chain joins TRBV6-5 to TRBJ2-4, with 13 bases lining up with TRBD2. The CDR3 consists of 16 residues. The junction had 1 base not matched to a gene; V was cut back by 4 bases and J by 1 base. The germline gives CDR1 MNHEY, CDR2 SVGAGI. The DNA for the CDR3 is TGTGCCAGCAGTTCGACTAGCGGGAGGGCCAAAAACATTCAGTACTTC. This translates into CASSSTSGRAKNIQYF.

This clone came up once. Other DNA sequences in the same sample also yield this CDR3. The V call is TRBV5-5, the J call TRBJ2-5; D gene ambiguous. The V gene lost 8 bases and the J gene lost 3 bases, with 11 bases spanning the gap. The CDR3 totals 12 residues. CDR1 and CDR2 (germline): SGHKS, YYEKEE (reference sequence). The CDR3: CASSQPEETQYF. CDR3 coding DNA: TGTGCCAGTAGTCAACCGGAAGAGACCCAGTACTTC.

This chain uses TRBV7-9 with TRBJ1-4, with a possible D match to TRBD1 (5 bases). The length of the CDR3 is 15 residues. Trimming left V 5 bases short and J 7 bases short, with 17 bases between. Germline CDR1 and CDR2: SEHNR and FQNEAQ (reference sequence). CDR3 sequence reads: CASSLPGSLSEKLFF. The CDR3, as DNA: TGTGCCAGCAGCCTTCCAGGGTCCCTTAGTGAAAAACTGTTTTTT. The full variable domain, completed using reference TRBV7-9 and TRBJ1-4, is DTGVSQNPRHKITKRGQNVTFRCDPISEHNRLYWYRQTLGQGPEFLTYFQNEAQLEKSRLLSDRFSAERPKGSFSTLEIQRTEQGDSAMYLCASSLPGSLSEKLFFGSGTQLSVL.

CDR3 region: CASSHLDRIYGYTF. CDR3 nucleotide sequence: TGCGCCAGCAGCCACTTGGACAGGATCTATGGCTACACCTTC. The genes are TRBV4-3 and TRBJ1-2; 7 nucleotides align to TRBD1. The V gene's germline CDR1 is LGHNA and CDR2 YSLEER. CDR3 length equals 14 residues. J lost 4 bases, V lost 3 bases, and 5 bases had no gene match.

The chain recombines TRBV5-4 with TRBJ2-6, with TRBD1 as a possible D gene (6 bases). Germline V gene lookup returns CDR1 SGHNT and CDR2 YYREEE (reference sequence). V lost 4 bases and J 2 bases, leaving 19 bases between the germline ends. This CDR3 is built from 18 residues. The CDR3 DNA reads as TGTGCCAGCAGCCCCCGACAGGTTTACCTAACTGGGGCCAACGTCCTGACTTTC. Protein sequence: CASSPRQVYLTGANVLTF.

V and J are TRBV4-1 and TRBJ1-2; TRBD1 agrees at 10 bases. The CDR3 is 15 amino acids. Trimming removed 1 base from V and 6 bases from J; junction bases left unmatched: 5. Germline CDR1 and CDR2: MGHRA and YSYEKL. CDR3 nucleotides: TGCGCCAGCAGCCAAGGACAGGGGGCACGTGATGGCTACACCTTC. Its protein product is CASSQGQGARDGYTF.

The rearrangement uses TRBV7-9 and TRBJ2-3, with 8 bases fitting TRBD1. The ends lost 4 bases at V and 3 bases at J; junction bases unmatched: 9. Germline CDR1 SEHNR, CDR2 FQNEAQ (reference sequence). There are 16 residues in the CDR3. The CDR3 nucleotides are TGTGCCAGCAGCTCCAGGACAGGGCGTGTAACAGATACGCAGTATTTT. This translates into CASSSRTGRVTDTQYF.

The rearrangement links TRBV7-2 to TRBJ2-3; 11 bases map to TRBD2. Germline V gene data show CDR1 as SGHTA and CDR2 as FQGNSA. V dropped 4 bases and J dropped 9; count of bases not matched to a gene: 9. This CDR3 has 15 amino acids. The CDR3 DNA reads TGTGCCAGCAGCTCTAGCGGGAGGCCTACAGGGACGCAGTATTTT. This sequence encodes CASSSSGRPTGTQYF.

The J gene is TRBJ2-3, the V gene TRBV6-5; 8 bases are shared with TRBD1. Germline V gene lookup returns CDR1 MNHEY and CDR2 SVGAGI. Trimming cost V 6 bases and J 0 bases; bases outside gene matches: 2. CDR3 size: 14 residues. CDR3 amino acids: CASRRTGSTDTQYF. Written as DNA, the CDR3 is TGTGCCAGCAGACGGACAGGGAGCACAGATACGCAGTATTTT.

This chain connects TRBV7-2 to TRBJ2-1; 16 bases are a match to TRBD2. Germline-derived CDR1 and CDR2 are SGHTA and FQGNSA. The CDR3 has 16 amino acids. The J segment lost 12 bases and the V segment lost 5 bases, leaving 10 bases of the junction unmatched. The CDR3 is CASSLEPGLAGGVQFF. CDR3 DNA sequence: TGTGCCAGCAGCCTCGAGCCGGGACTAGCGGGAGGGGTGCAGTTCTTC.

This clone was seen a single time. The chain joins TRBV4-3 to TRBJ2-1; 14 nucleotides match TRBD2. The junction had 4 bases not matched to a gene; V was cut back by 4 bases and J by 8 bases. CDR3 length: 15 amino acids. Germline assignment: CDR1 LGHNA and CDR2 YSLEER. Written as DNA, the CDR3 is TGCGCCAGCAGCCCTAGACTAGCGGGAGGGGATGAGCAGTTCTTC. Its translation: CASSPRLAGGDEQFF.

This rearrangement joins TRBV27 to TRBJ2-5; TRBD1 aligns across 7 bases. With the DNA end fitting TRBJ2-7 better, the J assignment may be wrong. CDR1 is MNHEY, CDR2 SMNVEV, per germline (reference sequence). The CDR3 runs 16 residues. The chain's CDR3 is CASSSYYRGRSGEQYF. DNA of the CDR3: TGTGCCAGCAGTTCTTACTACAGGGGAAGGTCTGGCGAGCAGTACTTC.